This T cell receptor beta chain is drawn from a study of tissue T cells after allogeneic stem cell transplantation. The study's findings and limits: Within patients, tissue anatomy strongly shaped TCR repertoire composition. Alloreactivity or antigen specificity of tissue TCRs was not determined; some clones might be host cells. Shared clones across patients were few; motif clustering revealed tissue-specific shared signatures.

As to time point: mouse harvest day 14 after allogeneic transplant. Mouse grafts combined 10^7 T-cell-depleted bone marrow cells with 10^6 splenic CD5+ T cells. This mouse GVHD model was MHC-mismatched B6 to BALB/c, profiled day 7 or 14. Profiled with immunoSEQ multiplex PCR; TCRdb holds only in-frame clones, not every one. The sample includes 500 to 700 clones, about 50% of them seen just once. On this clone itself: Its matching antigen is unknown. Here the gene names and germline are mouse. The read is 1 residue too short to cover the CDR3 end, so that end is filled in from the germline J gene.

The CDR3 is made up of 13 amino acids. In germline, CDR1 is KGHTA, CDR2 FQNQQP. This sequence originates from a female BALB/c mouse given C57BL/6 T cells with graft-versus-host disease after an allogeneic hematopoietic cell transplant. The chain combines TRBV23 with TRBJ2-7; the table's D call TRBD2 went unverified against the DNA. Sequencing was performed on spleen. CDR3 DNA, as far as it was read: TGCTCCAGCAGTCAACTGGGGTCCTATGAACAGTAC. Translated: CSSSQLGSYEQY. The CDR3 in full is CSSSQLGSYEQYF.